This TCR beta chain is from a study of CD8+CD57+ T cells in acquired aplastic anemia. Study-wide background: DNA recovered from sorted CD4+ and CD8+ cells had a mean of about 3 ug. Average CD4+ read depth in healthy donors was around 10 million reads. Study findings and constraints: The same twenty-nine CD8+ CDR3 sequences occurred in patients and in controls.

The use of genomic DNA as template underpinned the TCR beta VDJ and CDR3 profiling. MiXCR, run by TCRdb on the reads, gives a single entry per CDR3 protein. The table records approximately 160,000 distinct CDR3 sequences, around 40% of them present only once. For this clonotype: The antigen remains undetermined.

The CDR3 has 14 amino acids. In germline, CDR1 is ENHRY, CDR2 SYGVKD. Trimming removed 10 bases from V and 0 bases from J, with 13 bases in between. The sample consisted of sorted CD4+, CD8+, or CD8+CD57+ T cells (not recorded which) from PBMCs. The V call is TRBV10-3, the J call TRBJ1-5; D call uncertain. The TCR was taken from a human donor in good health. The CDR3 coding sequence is TGTGCCACCTCGGTTCTGGATAGCAATCAGCCCCAGCATTTT. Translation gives CATSVLDSNQPQHF.